This entry concerns a single T cell receptor (beta chain). Its antigen is not identified. CD45RO-negative, CCR7-selected cells formed the naive CD8 fraction, which excluded terminally differentiated effector memory CD45RA+ cells. Each subset's genomic DNA was shared equally among a number of immunoSEQ plates. Clones were sequenced by immunoSEQ multiplex PCR, and TCRdb holds only the in-frame ones, with some missing. Here the sample spans under 700,000 clones, 85% to 95% being singletons. This sample stems from a study of shared clonotypes between healthy human individuals. Study-wide context: Used for every donor were three CD4 naive, three CD4 memory, two CD8 naive and one CD8 memory plate.

The study, taken as a whole, reports: A handful of donors had 4% to 6.5% of their naive CD4 clonotypes in common. Memory subsets had estimated richness that was generally smaller than that of naive subsets.

Sequenced: naive CD8+ T cells sorted from blood. The sequence was collected from a woman aged 25-40 years in good health.

CDR3 in DNA: TGTGCCAGCAGTTTTGGAATGAACACCGGGGAGCTGTTTTTT. It codes for CASSFGMNTGELFF. The rearrangement links TRBV27 to TRBJ2-2; D remains unclear. This CDR3 spans 14 amino acids. Germline V CDR1 and CDR2: MNHEY, SMNVEV (reference sequence). Trimming stripped 3 bases from V and 1 base from J, with 6 bases between.